Shown below are 19 T cell receptor beta chains from a single sample sequenced in a study of Graves' ophthalmopathy and Graves' hyperthyroidism. RNA transcripts provided the template for amplifying TCR beta CDR3 regions. The library came from an HTBI-primed first-round RT-PCR and a second-round multiplex PCR. TCRdb reprocessed the multiplex PCR reads with MiXCR, giving one entry per CDR3 protein. The sample lists about 210,000 distinct CDR3 sequences, approximately 28% occurring once. The sequenced sample was peripheral blood. Receptor source: a man in his fifties with Graves' ophthalmopathy.

The chain carries TRBV6-5 and TRBJ2-6, with D unresolved. Germline CDR1 MNHEY, CDR2 SVGAGI. The CDR3 consists of 15 residues. Trimming left V 7 bases short and J 2 bases short, with 12 bases between. CDR3 sequence (DNA): TGTGCCAGCACTTCGAAGATGACTGGGGCCAACGTCCTGACTTTC. Residues: CASTSKMTGANVLTF.

The chain couples TRBV11-3 to TRBJ1-1; no clear D gene. The germline V and J ends were trimmed by 7 bases and 11 bases, with 14 bases remaining between them. The germline gives CDR1 SGHNT, CDR2 YENEEA. The CDR3 is 11 amino acids. DNA for the CDR3: TGTGCCAGCACCGCGCTTGGCCGCGCTTTCTTT. It specifies CASTALGRAFF. Combining the CDR3 with reference TRBV11-3 and TRBJ1-1 gives the whole variable domain EAGVVQSPRYKIIEKKQPVAFWCNPISGHNTLYWYLQNLGQGPELLIRYENEEAVDDSQLPKDRFSAERLKGVDSTLKIQPAELGDSAVYLCASTALGRAFFGQGTRLTVV.

V gene TRBV24-1 combines with J gene TRBJ1-1; D is ambiguous. V lost 4 bases, J lost 2 bases, and 7 bases lay in between. Germline assignment: CDR1 KGHDR and CDR2 SFDVKD. The CDR3 extends over 13 amino acids. The CDR3 region has the DNA TGTGCCACCAGTGAGCGGGCTAACACTGAAGCTTTCTTT. This codes for CATSERANTEAFF.

This clonotype was seen many times. The chain combines TRBV6-5 with TRBJ2-5, with 15 nucleotides matching TRBD2. CDR3 length: 15 residues. The germline gives CDR1 MNHEY, CDR2 SVGAGI. V was clipped by 8 bases and J by 5 bases; unmatched bases: 6. DNA for the CDR3: TGTGCCAGCCGTCCCGGGACTAGCGGGGGGGAGACCCAGTACTTC. Amino acids: CASRPGTSGGETQYF.

The chain employs TRBV5-1 and TRBJ2-5; 7 bases align to TRBD1. Trimming at V came to 3 bases and at J to 5 bases, leaving 10 bases not matched to a gene. CDR3 length: 15 residues. Germline CDR1 is SGHRS and CDR2 is YFSETQ. The CDR3 bases are TGCGCCAGCAGCTCCGGGACAGATTGGGGCGAGACCCAGTACTTC. As protein: CASSSGTDWGETQYF.

This clonotype has only a few counts. V and J are TRBV6-2 or TRBV6-3 and TRBJ2-5; perhaps TRBD1 as D (6 bases). Trimming took 5 bases from V and 5 from J, leaving 15 bases between them. The CDR3 length is 14 residues. CDR1 is MNHEY, CDR2 SVGEGT, per germline. CDR3 loop: CASSAGQPPETQYF. CDR3 in DNA: TGTGCCAGCAGTGCCGGACAGCCGCCCGAGACCCAGTACTTC.

This clonotype was counted a few times. The CDR3 loop is CASSGVHEQFF. CDR3 DNA: TGTGCCAGCAGTGGAGTCCATGAGCAGTTCTTC. The rearrangement joins TRBV6-1 to TRBJ2-1; D remains ambiguous. The CDR3 length is 11 residues. V was pared by 4 bases and J by 8 bases, with 6 bases between. Germline V gives CDR1 MNHNS, CDR2 SASEGT.

This clonotype has just one count. V and J are TRBV27 and TRBJ2-5; the D gene is possibly TRBD1 (6 bases). The CDR3 is 16 amino acids. V lost 5 bases to trimming and J lost 9 bases, with 25 bases between them. Germline lookup yields CDR1 MNHEY and CDR2 SMNVEV (reference sequence). The CDR3 spells CASSPYHTGFRGAQYF. In DNA form, the CDR3 reads TGTGCCAGCAGTCCCTATCACACAGGGTTTCGAGGGGCCCAGTACTTC.

V is TRBV7-2 and J is TRBJ1-1; D uncertain. The length of the CDR3 is 13 residues. Per the germline V gene, CDR1 is SGHTA and CDR2 is FQGNSA. V was trimmed by 5 bases and J by 6 bases, leaving 13 bases between them. CDR3 protein: CASSQFRRPEAFF. DNA for the CDR3: TGTGCCAGCAGCCAGTTCCGTCGGCCTGAAGCTTTCTTT.

The sample holds many counts of this clonotype. V gene TRBV28 combines with J gene TRBJ2-7; D is ambiguous. There are 14 residues in the CDR3. V was pared by 6 bases and J by 0 bases, with 12 bases between. The germline gives CDR1 MDHEN, CDR2 SYDVKM. The CDR3 sequence: CASSLSLSSYEQYF. The CDR3 DNA sequence: TGTGCCAGCAGCTTGTCCTTGAGCTCCTACGAGCAGTACTTC. The whole variable domain, remainder taken from reference TRBV28 and TRBJ2-7, is DVKVTQSSRYLVKRTGEKVFLECVQDMDHENMFWYRQDPGLGLRLIYFSYDVKMKEKGDIPEGYSVSREKKERFSLILESASTNQTSMYLCASSLSLSSYEQYFGPGTRLTVT.

This clonotype occurred many times. The V call is TRBV12-3 or TRBV12-4, the J call TRBJ1-5; D uncertain. The CDR3 totals 13 residues. Trimming removed 5 bases at V and 2 bases at J, with 7 bases between. The CDR3 is CASSTVGNQPQHF. Written as DNA, the CDR3 is TGTGCCAGCAGTACGGTGGGCAATCAGCCCCAGCATTTT.

This clonotype has only a few counts. The gene calls are TRBV29-1 and TRBJ1-1; D unresolved. Germline CDR1 and CDR2: SQVTM and ANQGSEA. Trimming cost V 4 bases and J 0 bases, with 6 bases left between them. This CDR3 has 12 amino acids. CDR3 loop: CSVVRMNTEAFF. In DNA, the CDR3 is TGCAGCGTTGTCCGGATGAACACTGAAGCTTTCTTT.

This clonotype was detected a few times. This rearrangement joins TRBV20-1 to TRBJ2-7; the D gene is possibly TRBD1 (6 bases). The germline CDR1 and CDR2 sequences are DFQATT and SNEGSKA (reference sequence). Deletions cut 1 base from V and 2 bases from J, with 21 bases between. The CDR3 length is 17 residues. CDR3 sequence: CSARVPPTQSGAYEQYF. CDR3 in DNA: TGCAGTGCTAGAGTCCCTCCCACACAATCAGGGGCCTACGAGCAGTACTTC.

The V gene is TRBV28, the J gene TRBJ2-7; TRBD2 matches at 14 bases. The CDR3 runs to 15 residues. Germline V lookup: CDR1 MDHEN, CDR2 SYDVKM. The V and J ends lost 4 bases and 12 bases, in that order; junction bases with no gene match: 11. CDR3 amino acids: CASSSWGTSGSLGYF. DNA of the CDR3: TGTGCCAGCAGTTCCTGGGGGACTAGCGGGAGTCTGGGGTACTTC.

The chain has TRBV6-1 and TRBJ2-7; D not resolved. Trimming removed 8 bases at V and 7 bases at J, with 21 bases between. This CDR3 comprises 14 residues. Germline V gene sequence: CDR1 MNHNS, CDR2 SASEGT. CDR3 loop: CASSPRGPGWEQYF. In nucleotides, the CDR3 is TGTGCCAGCTCACCACGAGGTCCAGGCTGGGAGCAGTACTTC.

This clonotype appeared many times. V usage is TRBV24-1 and J usage is TRBJ2-7, with D perhaps matching TRBD1 (6 bases). The germline gives CDR1 KGHDR, CDR2 SFDVKD. Trimming left V 3 bases short and J 0 bases short, with 11 bases between. The CDR3 has 15 residues. CDR3 protein: CATSDPRTDSYEQYF. The CDR3 region has the DNA TGTGCCACCAGTGATCCCCGGACAGACTCCTACGAGCAGTACTTC.

This clonotype was detected many times. This rearrangement joins TRBV30 to TRBJ1-2; D might be TRBD1 (6 bases). Germline assignment: CDR1 GTSNPN and CDR2 SVGIG (reference sequence). The CDR3 runs 13 residues. Trimming left V 8 bases short and J 0 bases short, with 13 bases between. CDR3 sequence reads: CAVPGQTNYGYTF. The CDR3 nucleotides are TGTGCCGTCCCGGGACAAACTAACTATGGCTACACCTTC.

In its sample, this clonotype was seen many times. This chain uses TRBV28 with TRBJ1-5; 7 nucleotides agree with TRBD1. Germline CDR1 and CDR2: MDHEN and SYDVKM. The length of the CDR3 is 17 residues. J gave up 10 bases and V 5 bases, and 20 bases lay outside the gene matches. CDR3 in amino acids: CASSPSSGQLVPPPQHF. The DNA for the CDR3 is TGTGCCAGCAGTCCTTCCTCGGGACAGCTAGTTCCCCCTCCCCAGCATTTT.

This clonotype showed up just a few times. The rearrangement uses TRBV6-5 and TRBJ1-1, with a tentative D call TRBD1 (5 bases). This CDR3 has 15 amino acids. Deletions cut 2 bases from V and 1 base from J, with 11 bases between. Germline CDR1 is MNHEY and CDR2 is SVGAGI. The CDR3 loop reads CASSYVGLKNTEAFF. The CDR3 DNA is TGTGCCAGCAGTTACGTGGGACTTAAGAACACTGAAGCTTTCTTT.